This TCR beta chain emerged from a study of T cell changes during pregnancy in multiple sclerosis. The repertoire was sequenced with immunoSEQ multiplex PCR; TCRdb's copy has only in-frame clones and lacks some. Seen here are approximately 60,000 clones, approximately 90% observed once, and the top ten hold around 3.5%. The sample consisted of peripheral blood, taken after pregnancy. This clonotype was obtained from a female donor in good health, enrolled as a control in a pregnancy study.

CDR3 DNA sequence: TGTGCCAGTAGTACCCTAGCGGGGCTTACCGGGGAGCTGTTTTTT. It yields the protein CASSTLAGLTGELFF. The genes are TRBV19 and TRBJ2-2; 9 bases align to TRBD2. The CDR3 spans 15 residues. Trimming at V came to 4 bases and at J to 5 bases, leaving 5 bases not matched to a gene. Germline CDR1 reads LNHDA; CDR2 reads SQIVND (reference sequence).